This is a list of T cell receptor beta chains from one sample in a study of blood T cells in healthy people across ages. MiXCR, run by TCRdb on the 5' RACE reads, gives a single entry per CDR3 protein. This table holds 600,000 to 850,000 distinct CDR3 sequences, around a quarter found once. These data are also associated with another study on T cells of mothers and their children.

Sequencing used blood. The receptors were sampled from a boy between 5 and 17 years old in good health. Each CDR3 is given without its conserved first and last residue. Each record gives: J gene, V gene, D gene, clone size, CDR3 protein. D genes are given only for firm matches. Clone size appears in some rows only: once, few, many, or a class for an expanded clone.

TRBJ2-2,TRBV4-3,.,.,ASSQVIGVSSTGELF
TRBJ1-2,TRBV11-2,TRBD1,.,ASRGPGTGNYGYT
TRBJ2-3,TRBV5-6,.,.,ASSPWLRQLTDTQY
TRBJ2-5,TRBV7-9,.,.,ASSGLDGQLSP
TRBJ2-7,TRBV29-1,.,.,SVVGSSSYEQY
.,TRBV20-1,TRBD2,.,GAKTYSGRAYEQY
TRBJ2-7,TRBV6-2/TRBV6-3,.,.,ASRDKSYEQY
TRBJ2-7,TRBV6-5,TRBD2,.,ASARSGAYEQY
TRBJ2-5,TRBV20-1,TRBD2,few,SAARVAGAGETQY
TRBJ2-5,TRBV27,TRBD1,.,ASRTGFNPGQETQY
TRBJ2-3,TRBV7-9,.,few,ASSLKPDTQY
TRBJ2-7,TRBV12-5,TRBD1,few,ASGPRDSLYEQY
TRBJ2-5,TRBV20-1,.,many,SAGSSTQY
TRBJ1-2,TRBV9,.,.,ASSVALGNYGYT
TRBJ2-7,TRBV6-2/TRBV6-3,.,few,ASSYSEAQYEQY
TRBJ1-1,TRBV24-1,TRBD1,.,AVRTGLTGEAF
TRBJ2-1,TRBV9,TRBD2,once,ASSTAGGIYNEQF
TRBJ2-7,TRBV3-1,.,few,ASSQGSATYEQY
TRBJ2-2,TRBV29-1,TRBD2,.,SVVGGGPNTGELF
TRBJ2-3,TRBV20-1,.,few,SADPRGSGTDTQY
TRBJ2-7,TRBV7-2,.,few,ASSLLWAPSEQY
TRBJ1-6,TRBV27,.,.,ASSFTPPGVASPLH
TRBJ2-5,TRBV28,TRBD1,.,ASSLGTGGVAGTQY
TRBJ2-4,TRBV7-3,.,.,ASSLGGTANIQY
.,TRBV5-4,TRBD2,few,ASSGASGGAETQY
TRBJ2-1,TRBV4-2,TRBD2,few,ASSRTPGLAGAGNEQF
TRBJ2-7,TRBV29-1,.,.,SVLGVIYEQY
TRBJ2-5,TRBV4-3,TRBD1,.,ASSQAPGQGETQY
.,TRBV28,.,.,ASSPTGSLSNEQF
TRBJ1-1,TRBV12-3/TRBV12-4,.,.,ASRKGKGTEAF
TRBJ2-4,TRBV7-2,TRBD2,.,ASSYLAGAVKNIQY
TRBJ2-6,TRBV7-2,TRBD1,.,ASSSGQGYSGANVLT
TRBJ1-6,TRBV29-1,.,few,SARVGGAGSPLH
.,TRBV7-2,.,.,ASSSLGGEQY
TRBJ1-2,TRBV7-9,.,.,ASTRLGVGDGYT
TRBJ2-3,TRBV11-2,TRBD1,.,ASSRQGGSTDTQY
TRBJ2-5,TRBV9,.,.,ASNRERGETQY
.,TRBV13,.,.,ASSLSREESEQY
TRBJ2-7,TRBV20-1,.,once,SARDRQGYEQY
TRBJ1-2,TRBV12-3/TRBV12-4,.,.,ASSFGSRHGYT
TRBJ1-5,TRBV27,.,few,ASSYRLGSNQPQH
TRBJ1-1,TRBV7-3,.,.,ASSDDSYTEAF
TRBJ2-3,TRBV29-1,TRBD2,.,SAGLAPTDTQY
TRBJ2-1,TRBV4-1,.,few,ASSAASNGQF
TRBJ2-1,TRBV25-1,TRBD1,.,ASSGADRPYNEQF
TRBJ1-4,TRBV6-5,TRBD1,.,ASSPRQGANEKLF
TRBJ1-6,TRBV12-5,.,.,ASGLVSVPPSNSPLH
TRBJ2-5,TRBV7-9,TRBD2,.,ASEGLAGEETQY
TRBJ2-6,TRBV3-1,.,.,ASSQLAGQGSSGANVLT
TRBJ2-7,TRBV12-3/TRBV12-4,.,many,ASSRTAYEQY
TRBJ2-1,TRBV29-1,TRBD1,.,SVEDNLQGVPYNEQF
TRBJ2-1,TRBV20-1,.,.,SAPEGQRGFNEQF
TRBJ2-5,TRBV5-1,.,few,ASSLNLRTDKYQETQY
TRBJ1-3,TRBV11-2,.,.,ASSPLAVSGNTIY
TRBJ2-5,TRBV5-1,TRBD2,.,ASSLQGLALETQY
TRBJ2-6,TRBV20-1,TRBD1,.,SALGQGSGANVLT
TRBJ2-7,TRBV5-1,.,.,ASSSLRDPWY
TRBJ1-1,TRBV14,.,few,ASSQGPRLQAS
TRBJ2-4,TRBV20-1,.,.,SARDQGGNKNIQY
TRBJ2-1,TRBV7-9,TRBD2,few,ASRRSGAVEQF